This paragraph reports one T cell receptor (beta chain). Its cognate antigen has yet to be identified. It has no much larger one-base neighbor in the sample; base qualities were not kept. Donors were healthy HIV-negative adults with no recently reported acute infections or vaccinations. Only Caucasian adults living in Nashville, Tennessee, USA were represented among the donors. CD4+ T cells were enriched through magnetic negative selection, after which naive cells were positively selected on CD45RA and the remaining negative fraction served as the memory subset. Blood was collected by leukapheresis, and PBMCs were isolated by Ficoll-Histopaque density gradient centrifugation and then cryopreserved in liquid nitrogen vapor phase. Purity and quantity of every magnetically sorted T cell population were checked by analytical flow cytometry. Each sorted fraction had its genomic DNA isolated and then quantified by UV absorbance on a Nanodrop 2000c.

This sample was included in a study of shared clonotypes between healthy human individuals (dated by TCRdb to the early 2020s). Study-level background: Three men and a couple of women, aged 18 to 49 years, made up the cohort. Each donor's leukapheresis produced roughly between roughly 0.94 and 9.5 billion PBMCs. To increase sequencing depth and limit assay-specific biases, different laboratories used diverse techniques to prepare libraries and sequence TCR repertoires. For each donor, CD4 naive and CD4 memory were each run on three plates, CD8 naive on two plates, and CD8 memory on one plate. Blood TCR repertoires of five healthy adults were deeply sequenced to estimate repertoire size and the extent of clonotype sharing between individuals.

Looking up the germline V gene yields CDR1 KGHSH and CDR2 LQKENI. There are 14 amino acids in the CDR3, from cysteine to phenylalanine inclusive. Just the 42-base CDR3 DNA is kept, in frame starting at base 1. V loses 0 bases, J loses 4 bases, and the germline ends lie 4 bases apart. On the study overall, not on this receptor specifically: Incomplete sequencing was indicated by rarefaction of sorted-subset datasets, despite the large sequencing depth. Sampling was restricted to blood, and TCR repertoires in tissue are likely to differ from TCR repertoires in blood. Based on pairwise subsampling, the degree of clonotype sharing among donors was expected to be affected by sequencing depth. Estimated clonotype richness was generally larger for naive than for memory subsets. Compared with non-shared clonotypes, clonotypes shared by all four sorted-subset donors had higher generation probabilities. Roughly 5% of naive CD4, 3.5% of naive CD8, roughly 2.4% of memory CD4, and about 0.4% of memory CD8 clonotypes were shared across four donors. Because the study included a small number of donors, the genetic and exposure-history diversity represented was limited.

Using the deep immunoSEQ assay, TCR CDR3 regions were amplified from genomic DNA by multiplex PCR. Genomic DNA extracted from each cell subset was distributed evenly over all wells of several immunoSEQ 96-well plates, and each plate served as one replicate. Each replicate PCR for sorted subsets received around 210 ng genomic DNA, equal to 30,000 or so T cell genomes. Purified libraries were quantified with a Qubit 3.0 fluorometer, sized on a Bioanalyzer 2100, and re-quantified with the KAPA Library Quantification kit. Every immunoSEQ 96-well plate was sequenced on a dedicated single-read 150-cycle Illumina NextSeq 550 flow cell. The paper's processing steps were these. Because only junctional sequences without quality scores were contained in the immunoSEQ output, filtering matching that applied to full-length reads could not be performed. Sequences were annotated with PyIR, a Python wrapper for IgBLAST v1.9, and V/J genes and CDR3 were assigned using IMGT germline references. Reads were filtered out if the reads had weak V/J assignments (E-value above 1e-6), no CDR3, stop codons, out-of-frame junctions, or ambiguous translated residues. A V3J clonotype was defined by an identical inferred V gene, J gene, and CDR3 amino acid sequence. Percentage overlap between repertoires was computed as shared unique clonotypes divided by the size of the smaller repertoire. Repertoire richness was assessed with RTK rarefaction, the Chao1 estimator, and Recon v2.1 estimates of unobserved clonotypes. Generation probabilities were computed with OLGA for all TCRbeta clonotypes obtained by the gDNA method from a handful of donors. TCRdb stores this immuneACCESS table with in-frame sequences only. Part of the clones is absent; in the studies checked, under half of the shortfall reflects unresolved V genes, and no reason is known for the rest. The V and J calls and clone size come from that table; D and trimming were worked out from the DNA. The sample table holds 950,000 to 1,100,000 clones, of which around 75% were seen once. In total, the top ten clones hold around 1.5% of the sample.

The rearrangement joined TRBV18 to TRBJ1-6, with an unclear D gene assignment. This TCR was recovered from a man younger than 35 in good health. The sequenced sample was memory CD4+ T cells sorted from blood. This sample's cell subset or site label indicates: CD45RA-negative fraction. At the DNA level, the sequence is TGTGCCAGCTCACCACCAGGGTATAATTCACCCCTCCACTTT. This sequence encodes CASSPPGYNSPLHF.